This entry concerns a single TCR beta chain. Its matching antigen is unknown. Amplification used 60 Vbeta primers and 13 Jbeta primers. Repertoires were generated with immunoSEQ multiplex PCR, while TCRdb's copy carries only in-frame clones and drops some. This table has around 130,000 clones, more than 60% appearing once. This sample is part of a study of cytomegalovirus exposure and HLA in healthy donors. Study outcomes and limitations: Earlier findings revealed that most TCR beta V segments proved productive either about 87% or about 30% of the time.

The CDR3 has 18 amino acids. In germline, CDR1 is SGDLS, CDR2 YYNGEE. J was trimmed by 0 bases and V by 4 bases; bases with no gene match: 13. This chain joins TRBV9 and TRBJ1-5, with 7 bases matching TRBD1. This receptor was identified in a woman aged 40-49 years in good health and CMV-seropositive. The specimen sequenced was PBMCs. The CDR3 reads CASSPKLGGQLSNQPQHF. DNA for the CDR3: TGTGCCAGCAGCCCCAAGTTGGGGGGACAGCTTAGCAATCAGCCCCAGCATTTT.